Listed here is a single TCR beta chain. No antigen is known for it. Each sample used at least 6 million PBMCs. This record belongs to a study of blood T cells in healthy people across ages. For the study at large: For every two T cells, template switching captured about one barcoded beta molecule.

Study-wide results and limits: Measured against age, TCR beta diversity per million T cells decreased in a roughly linear manner.

The CDR3 spans 14 residues. The germline V gene encodes CDR1 SGHDN and CDR2 FVKESK. V was clipped by 2 bases and J by 5 bases, with 11 bases between them. Sample-barcoded 5' priming and a J-beta primer mix drove a second PCR of 7 to 11 cycles. MiXCR, run by TCRdb on the 5' RACE reads, gives a single entry per CDR3 protein. This sample has approximately 1,000,000 distinct CDR3 sequences, with under 40% found just once. The sample comprised blood. This TCR derives from a man younger than 35 in good health. The V gene is TRBV14, the J gene TRBJ2-3; D possibly corresponds to TRBD1 (6 bases). This CDR3 is CASSQTGQGDTQYF. Here the CDR3 DNA reads TGTGCCAGCAGCCAAACAGGGCAAGGAGATACGCAGTATTTT.